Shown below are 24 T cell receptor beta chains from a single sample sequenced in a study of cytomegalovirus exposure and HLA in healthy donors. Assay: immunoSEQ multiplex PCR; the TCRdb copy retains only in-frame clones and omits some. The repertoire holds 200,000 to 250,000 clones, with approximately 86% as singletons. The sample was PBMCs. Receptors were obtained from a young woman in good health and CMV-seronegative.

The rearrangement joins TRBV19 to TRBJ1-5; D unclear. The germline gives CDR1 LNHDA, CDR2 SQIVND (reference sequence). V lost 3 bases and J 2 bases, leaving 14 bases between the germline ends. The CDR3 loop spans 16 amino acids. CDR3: CASSMFGWGGNQPQHF. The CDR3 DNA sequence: TGTGCCAGTAGTATGTTCGGTTGGGGAGGCAATCAGCCCCAGCATTTT.

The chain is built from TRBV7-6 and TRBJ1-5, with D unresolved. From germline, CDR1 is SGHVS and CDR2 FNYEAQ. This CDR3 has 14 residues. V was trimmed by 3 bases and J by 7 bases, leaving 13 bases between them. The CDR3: CASSFAPGGQPQHF. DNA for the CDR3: TGTGCCAGCAGCTTCGCCCCAGGCGGGCAGCCCCAGCATTTT. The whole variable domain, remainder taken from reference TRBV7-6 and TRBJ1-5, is GAGVSQSPRYKVTKRGQDVALRCDPISGHVSLYWYRQALGQGPEFLTYFNYEAQQDKSGLPNDRFSAERPEGSISTLTIQRTEQRDSAMYRCASSFAPGGQPQHFGDGTRLSIL.

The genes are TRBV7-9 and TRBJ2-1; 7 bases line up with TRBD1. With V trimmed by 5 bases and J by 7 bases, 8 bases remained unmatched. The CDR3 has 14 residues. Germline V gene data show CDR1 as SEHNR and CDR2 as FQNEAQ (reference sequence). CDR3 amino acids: CASSLMGQMNEQFF. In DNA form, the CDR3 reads TGTGCCAGCAGCCTGATGGGACAGATGAATGAGCAGTTCTTC.

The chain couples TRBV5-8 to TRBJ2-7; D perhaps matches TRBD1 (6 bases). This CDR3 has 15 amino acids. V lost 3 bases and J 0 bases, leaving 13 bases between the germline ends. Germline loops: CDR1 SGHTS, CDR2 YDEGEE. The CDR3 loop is CASSSLGHVSYEQYF. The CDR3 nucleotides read TGTGCCAGCAGCTCCCTGGGACACGTCTCCTACGAGCAGTACTTC. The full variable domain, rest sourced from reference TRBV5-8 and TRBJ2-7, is EAGVTQSPTHLIKTRGQQATLRCSPISGHTSVYWYQQALGLGLQFLLWYDEGEERNRGNFPPRFSGRQFPNYSSELNVNALELEDSALYLCASSSLGHVSYEQYFGPGTRLTVT.

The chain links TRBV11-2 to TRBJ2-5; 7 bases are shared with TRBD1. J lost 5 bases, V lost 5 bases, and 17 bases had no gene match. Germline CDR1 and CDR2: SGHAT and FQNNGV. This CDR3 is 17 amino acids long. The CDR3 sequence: CASSVTSLSGGFETQYF. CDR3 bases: TGTGCCAGCAGCGTAACCTCACTATCAGGGGGATTCGAGACCCAGTACTTC.

The chain's CDR3 is CASSWLTGGNYNEQFF. CDR3 nucleotide sequence: TGTGCCAGCAGCTGGTTGACAGGGGGAAACTACAATGAGCAGTTCTTC. V and J are TRBV7-2 and TRBJ2-1, with 9 positions matching TRBD1. The trim removed 4 bases at V and 3 bases at J, leaving 7 bases unmatched. This CDR3 contains 16 residues. Germline-derived CDR1 and CDR2 are SGHTA and FQGNSA.

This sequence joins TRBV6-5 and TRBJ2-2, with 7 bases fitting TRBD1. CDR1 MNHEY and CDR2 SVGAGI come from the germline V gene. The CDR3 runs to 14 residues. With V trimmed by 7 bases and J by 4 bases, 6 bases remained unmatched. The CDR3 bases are TGTGCCAGCACCGGGGACAGACCCACCGGGGAGCTGTTTTTT. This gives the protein CASTGDRPTGELFF.

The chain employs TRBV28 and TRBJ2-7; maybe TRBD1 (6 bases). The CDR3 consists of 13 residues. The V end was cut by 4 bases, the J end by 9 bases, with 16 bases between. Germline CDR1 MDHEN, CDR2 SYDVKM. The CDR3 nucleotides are TGTGCCAGCAGTTCCCCCCTCCTCAGGGGGCAGTACTTC. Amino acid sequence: CASSSPLLRGQYF.

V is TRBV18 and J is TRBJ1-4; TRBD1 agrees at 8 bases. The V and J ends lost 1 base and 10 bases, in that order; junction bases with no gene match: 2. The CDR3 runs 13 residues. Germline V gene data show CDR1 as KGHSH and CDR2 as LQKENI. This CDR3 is CASSPLGTGKLFF. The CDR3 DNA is TGTGCCAGCTCACCACTCGGGACAGGAAAACTGTTTTTT.

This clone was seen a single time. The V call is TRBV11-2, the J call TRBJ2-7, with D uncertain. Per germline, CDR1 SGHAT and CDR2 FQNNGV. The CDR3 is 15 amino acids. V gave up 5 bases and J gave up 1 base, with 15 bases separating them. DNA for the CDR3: TGTGCCAGCAGCAGCGCGTCACGAATGTCCTACGAGCAGTACTTC. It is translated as CASSSASRMSYEQYF.

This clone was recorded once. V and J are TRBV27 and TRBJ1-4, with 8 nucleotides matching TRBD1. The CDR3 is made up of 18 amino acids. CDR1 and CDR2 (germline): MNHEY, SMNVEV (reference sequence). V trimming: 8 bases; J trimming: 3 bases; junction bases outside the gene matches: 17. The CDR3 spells CASRSLLAAGGSNEKLFF. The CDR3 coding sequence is TGTGCCAGCCGGAGTTTATTGGCGGCAGGGGGCTCTAATGAAAAACTGTTTTTT.

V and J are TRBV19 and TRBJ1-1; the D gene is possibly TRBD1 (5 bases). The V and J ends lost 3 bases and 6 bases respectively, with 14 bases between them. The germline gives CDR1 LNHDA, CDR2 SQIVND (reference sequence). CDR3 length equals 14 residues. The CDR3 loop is CASSIRSGVAEAFF. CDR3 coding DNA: TGTGCCAGTAGTATCAGGTCGGGGGTAGCTGAAGCTTTCTTT.

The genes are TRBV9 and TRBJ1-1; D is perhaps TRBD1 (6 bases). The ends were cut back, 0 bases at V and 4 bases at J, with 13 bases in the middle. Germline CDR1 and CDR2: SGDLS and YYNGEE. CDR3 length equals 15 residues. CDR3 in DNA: TGTGCCAGCAGCGTAGTGGGGGGGCAAAGCACTGAAGCTTTCTTT. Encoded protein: CASSVVGGQSTEAFF.

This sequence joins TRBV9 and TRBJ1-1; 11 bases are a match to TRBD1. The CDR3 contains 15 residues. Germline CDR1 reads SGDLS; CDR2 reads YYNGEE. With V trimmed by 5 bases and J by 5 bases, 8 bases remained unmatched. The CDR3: CASSIGQGARTEAFF. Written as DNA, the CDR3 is TGTGCCAGCAGTATTGGACAGGGGGCGCGTACTGAAGCTTTCTTT.

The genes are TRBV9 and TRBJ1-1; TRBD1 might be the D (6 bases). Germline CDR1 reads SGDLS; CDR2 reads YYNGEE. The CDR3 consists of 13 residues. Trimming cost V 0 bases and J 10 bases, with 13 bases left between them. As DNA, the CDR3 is TGTGCCAGCAGCGTAGCTTATAGGGGGGGAGCTTTCTTT. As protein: CASSVAYRGGAFF.

The DNA for the CDR3 is TGTGCCACCAGCAGCCGGGAGACGCTAGATACGCAGTATTTT. This translates into CATSSRETLDTQYF. The V gene is TRBV15, the J gene TRBJ2-3, with a tentative D call TRBD2 (6 bases). From germline, CDR1 is LNHNV and CDR2 YYDKDF (reference sequence). With 3 bases removed from V and 5 bases from J, the gap between germline ends came to 12 bases. This CDR3 is 14 amino acids long.

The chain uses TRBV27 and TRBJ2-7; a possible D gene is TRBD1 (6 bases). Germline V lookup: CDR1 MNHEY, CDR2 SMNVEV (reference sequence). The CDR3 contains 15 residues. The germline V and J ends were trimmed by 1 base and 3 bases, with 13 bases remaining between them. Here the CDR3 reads CASSLLQGLFYEQYF. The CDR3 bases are TGTGCCAGCAGTTTATTACAGGGTCTCTTCTACGAGCAGTACTTC.

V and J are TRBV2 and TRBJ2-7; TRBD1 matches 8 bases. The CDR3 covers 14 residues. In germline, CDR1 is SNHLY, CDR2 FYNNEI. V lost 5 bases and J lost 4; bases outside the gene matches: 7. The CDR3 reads CASSPYRGSYEQYF. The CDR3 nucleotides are TGTGCCAGCAGTCCCTACAGGGGGTCGTACGAGCAGTACTTC.

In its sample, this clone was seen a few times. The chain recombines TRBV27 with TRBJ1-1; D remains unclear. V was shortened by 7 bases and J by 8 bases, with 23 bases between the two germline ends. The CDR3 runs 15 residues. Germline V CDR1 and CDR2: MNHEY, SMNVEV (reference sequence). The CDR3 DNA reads TGTGCCAGCATAGCCCATGGCAGCTCCCTGCGAGAAGCTTTCTTT. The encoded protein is CASIAHGSSLREAFF.

CDR3 region: CASSPGLKETQYF. For the CDR3, the DNA is TGTGCCAGCAGCCCGGGACTTAAAGAGACCCAGTACTTC. This chain uses TRBV5-4 with TRBJ2-5, with D possibly TRBD2 on 6 matching bases. This CDR3 region has 13 residues. Germline V gene data show CDR1 as SGHNT and CDR2 as YYREEE (reference sequence). The V end was cut by 4 bases, the J end by 3 bases, with 10 bases between.

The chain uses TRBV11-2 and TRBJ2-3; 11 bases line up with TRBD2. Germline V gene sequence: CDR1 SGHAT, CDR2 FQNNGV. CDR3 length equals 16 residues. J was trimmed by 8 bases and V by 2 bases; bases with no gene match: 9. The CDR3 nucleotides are TGTGCCAGCAGCTTACTACTAGCGGGAGATTTCGGTACGCAGTATTTT. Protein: CASSLLLAGDFGTQYF.

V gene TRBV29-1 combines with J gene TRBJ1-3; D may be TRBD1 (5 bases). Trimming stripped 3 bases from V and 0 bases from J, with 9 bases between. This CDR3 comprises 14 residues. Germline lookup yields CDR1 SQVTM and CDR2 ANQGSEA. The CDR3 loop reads CSVEKTVSGNTIYF. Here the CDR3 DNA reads TGCAGCGTTGAGAAGACAGTCTCTGGAAACACCATATATTTT. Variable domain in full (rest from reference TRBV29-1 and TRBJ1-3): SAVISQKPSRDICQRGTSLTIQCQVDSQVTMMFWYRQQPGQSLTLIATANQGSEATYESGFVIDKFPISRPNLTFSTLTVSNMSPEDSSIYLCSVEKTVSGNTIYFGEGSWLTVV.

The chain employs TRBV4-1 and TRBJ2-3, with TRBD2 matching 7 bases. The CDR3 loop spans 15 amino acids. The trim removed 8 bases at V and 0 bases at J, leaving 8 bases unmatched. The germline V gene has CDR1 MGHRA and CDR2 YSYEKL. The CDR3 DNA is TGCGCCAGCGGGGCTAGCGGTACTAGCACAGATACGCAGTATTTT. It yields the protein CASGASGTSTDTQYF.

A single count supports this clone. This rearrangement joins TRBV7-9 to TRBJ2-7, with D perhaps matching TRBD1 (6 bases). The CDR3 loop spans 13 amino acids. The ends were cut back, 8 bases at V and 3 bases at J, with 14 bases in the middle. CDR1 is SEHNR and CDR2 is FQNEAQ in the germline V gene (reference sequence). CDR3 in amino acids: CASARTEVYEQYF. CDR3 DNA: TGTGCCAGCGCCCGGACAGAGGTCTACGAGCAGTACTTC.